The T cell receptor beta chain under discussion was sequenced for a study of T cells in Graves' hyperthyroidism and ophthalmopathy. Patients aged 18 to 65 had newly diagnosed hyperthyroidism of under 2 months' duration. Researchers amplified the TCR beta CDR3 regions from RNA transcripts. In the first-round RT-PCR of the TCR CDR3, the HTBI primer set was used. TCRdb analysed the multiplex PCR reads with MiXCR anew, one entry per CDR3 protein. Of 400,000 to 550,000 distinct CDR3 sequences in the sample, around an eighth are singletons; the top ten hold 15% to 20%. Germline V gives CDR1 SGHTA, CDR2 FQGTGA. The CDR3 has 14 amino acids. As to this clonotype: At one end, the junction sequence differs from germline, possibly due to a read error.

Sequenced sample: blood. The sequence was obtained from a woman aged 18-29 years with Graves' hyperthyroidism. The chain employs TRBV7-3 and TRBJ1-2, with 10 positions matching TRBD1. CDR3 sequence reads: CASSLGTGDYGFTF. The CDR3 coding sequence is TGTGCCAGCAGCTTAGGGACAGGGGATTATGGCTTCACCTTC.